This T cell receptor beta chain was observed in a study of Ad26.COV2.S vaccination and SARS-CoV-2 variants. Study-level background: Intramuscularly, Ad26.COV2.S was given either once or twice, 56 days apart. The study, taken as a whole, reports: Placebo recipients had lower spike-specific TCR breadth than vaccine recipients. Vaccine and placebo recipients had comparable breadth of non-spike TCRs.

From germline, CDR1 is LNHDA and CDR2 SQIVND (reference sequence). The V end was cut by 5 bases, the J end by 1 base, with 18 bases between. CDR3 length: 16 amino acids. Treatment defined: roughly 18 received Ad26.COV2.S at low or high dose, single or two shots; five or six received placebo; per-sample allocation not given. Sampling was performed 63 days after the first vaccine or placebo injection. Whoever gave the sample was an adult aged 18-55 years in Boston. TCRdb's copy holds only in-frame clones and misses some; the assay was immunoSEQ multiplex PCR. The sample includes 350,000 to 500,000 clones, less than 95% of them seen just once. Notes on this clone: Its antigen is still unknown.

Sequenced here: peripheral blood, sampled in a trial of Ad26.COV2.S vaccine versus placebo. This clonotype was sampled from a person between 18 and 65 years old who received the Ad26.COV2.S COVID-19 vaccine or a placebo. This chain uses TRBV19 with TRBJ2-7; D might be TRBD1 (6 bases). In DNA form, the CDR3 reads TGTGCCAGTAGTCCCCACCGGGGACAATATTCCTACGAGCAGTACTTC. As protein: CASSPHRGQYSYEQYF.